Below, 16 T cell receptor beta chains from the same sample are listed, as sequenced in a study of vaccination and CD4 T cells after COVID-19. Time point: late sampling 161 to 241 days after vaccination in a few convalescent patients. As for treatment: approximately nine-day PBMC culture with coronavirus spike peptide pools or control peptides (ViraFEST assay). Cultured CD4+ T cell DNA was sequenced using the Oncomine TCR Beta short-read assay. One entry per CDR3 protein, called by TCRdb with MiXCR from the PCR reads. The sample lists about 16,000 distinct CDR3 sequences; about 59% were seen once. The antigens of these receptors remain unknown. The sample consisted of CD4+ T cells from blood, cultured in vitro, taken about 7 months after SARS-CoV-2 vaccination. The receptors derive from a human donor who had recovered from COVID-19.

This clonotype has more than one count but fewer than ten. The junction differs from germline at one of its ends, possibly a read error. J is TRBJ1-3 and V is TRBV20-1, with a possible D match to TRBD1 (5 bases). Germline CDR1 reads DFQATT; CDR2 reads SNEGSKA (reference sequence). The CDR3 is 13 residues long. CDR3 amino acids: CSAGEIGHGTIYF. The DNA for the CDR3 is TGCAGTGCTGGAGAGATAGGACACGGCACCATATATTTT.

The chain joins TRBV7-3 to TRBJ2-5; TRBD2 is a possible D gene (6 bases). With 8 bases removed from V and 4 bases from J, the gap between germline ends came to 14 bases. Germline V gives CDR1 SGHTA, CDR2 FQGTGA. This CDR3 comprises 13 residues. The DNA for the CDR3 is TGTGCCAGCTCTTTAGGGACTGGAGAGACCCAGTACTTC. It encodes CASSLGTGETQYF.

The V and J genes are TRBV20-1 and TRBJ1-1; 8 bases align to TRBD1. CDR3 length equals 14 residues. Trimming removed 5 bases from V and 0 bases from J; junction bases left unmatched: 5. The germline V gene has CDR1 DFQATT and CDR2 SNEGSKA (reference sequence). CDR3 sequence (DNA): TGCAGTGCTCGCAGGGGGCAGGTGAACACTGAAGCTTTCTTT. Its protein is CSARRGQVNTEAFF.

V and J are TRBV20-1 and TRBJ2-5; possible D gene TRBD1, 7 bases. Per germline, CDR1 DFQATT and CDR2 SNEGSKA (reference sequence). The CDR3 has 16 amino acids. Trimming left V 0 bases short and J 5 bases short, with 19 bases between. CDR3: CSARDWRAGGFETQYF. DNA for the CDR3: TGCAGTGCTAGAGATTGGAGGGCAGGGGGTTTCGAGACCCAGTACTTC.

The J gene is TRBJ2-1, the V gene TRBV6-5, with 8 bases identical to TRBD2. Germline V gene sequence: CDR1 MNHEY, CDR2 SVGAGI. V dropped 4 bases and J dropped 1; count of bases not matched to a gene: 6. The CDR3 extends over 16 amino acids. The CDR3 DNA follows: TGTGCCAGCAGTTCTCCACTAGCGGTTTCCTACAATGAGCAGTTCTTC. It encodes CASSSPLAVSYNEQFF.

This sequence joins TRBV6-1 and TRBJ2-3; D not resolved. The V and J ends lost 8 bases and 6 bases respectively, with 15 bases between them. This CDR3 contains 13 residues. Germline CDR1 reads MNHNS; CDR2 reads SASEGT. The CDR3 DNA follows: TGTGCCAGCGTGGGCAGTCTAACGGATACGCAGTATTTT. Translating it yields CASVGSLTDTQYF.

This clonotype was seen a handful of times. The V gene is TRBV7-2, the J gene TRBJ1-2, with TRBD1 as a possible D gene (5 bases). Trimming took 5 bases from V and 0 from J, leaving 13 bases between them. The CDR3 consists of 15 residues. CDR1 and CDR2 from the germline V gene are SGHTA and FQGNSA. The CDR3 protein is CASSEPGRANYGYTF. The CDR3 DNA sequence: TGTGCCAGCAGCGAGCCGGGCAGGGCTAACTATGGCTACACCTTC.

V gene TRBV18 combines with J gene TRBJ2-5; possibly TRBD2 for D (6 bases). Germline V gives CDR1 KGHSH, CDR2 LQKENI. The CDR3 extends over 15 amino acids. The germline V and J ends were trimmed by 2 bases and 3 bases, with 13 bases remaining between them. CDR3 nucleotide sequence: TGTGCCAGCTCACCATTCTCCGGCGGGAAAGAGACCCAGTACTTC. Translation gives CASSPFSGGKETQYF.

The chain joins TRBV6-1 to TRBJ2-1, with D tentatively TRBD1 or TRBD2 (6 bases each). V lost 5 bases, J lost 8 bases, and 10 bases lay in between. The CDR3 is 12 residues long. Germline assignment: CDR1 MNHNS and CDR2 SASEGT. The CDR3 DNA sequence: TGTGCCAGCAGTCCGGGGGCCCATGAGCAGTTCTTC. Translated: CASSPGAHEQFF.

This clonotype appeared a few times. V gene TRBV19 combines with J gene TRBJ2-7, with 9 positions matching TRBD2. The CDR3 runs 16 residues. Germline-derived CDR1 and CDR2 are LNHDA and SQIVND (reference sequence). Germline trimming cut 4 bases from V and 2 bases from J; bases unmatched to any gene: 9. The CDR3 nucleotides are TGTGCCAGTAGTACCCCGACTAGCGGTTATCCCTACGAGCAGTACTTC. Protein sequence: CASSTPTSGYPYEQYF.

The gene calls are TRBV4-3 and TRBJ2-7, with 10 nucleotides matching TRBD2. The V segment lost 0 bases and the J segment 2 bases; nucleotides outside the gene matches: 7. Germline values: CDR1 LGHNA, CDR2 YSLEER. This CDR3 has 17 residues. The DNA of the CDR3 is TGCGCCAGCAGCCAAGATGCCCTAGCGGGAGAGCCCTACGAGCAGTACTTC. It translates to CASSQDALAGEPYEQYF.

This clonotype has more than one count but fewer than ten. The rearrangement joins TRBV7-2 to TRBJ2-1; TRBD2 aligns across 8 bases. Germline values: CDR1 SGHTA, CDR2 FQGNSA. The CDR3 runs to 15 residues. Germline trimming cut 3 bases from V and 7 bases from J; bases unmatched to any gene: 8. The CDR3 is CASSFFSAGDNEQFF. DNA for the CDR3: TGTGCCAGCAGCTTCTTCTCAGCGGGGGATAATGAGCAGTTCTTC.

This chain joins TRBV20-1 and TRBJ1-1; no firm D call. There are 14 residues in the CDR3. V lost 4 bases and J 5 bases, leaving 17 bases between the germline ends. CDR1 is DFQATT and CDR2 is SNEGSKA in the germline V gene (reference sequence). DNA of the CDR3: TGCAGTGCTACCACCGACTGGGCCCGGACTGAAGCTTTCTTT. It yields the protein CSATTDWARTEAFF.

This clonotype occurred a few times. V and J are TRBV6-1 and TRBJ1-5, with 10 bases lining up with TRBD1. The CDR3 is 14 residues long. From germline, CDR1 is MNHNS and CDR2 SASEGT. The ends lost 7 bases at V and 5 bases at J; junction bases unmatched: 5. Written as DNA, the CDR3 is TGTGCCAGCAAGTGGGGGACAGGGGATCAGCCCCAGCATTTT. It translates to CASKWGTGDQPQHF.

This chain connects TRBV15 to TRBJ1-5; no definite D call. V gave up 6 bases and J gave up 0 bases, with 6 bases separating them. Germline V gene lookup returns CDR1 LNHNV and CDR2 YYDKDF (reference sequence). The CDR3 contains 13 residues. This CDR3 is CATSQYSNQPQHF. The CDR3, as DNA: TGTGCCACCAGTCAATATAGCAATCAGCCCCAGCATTTT.

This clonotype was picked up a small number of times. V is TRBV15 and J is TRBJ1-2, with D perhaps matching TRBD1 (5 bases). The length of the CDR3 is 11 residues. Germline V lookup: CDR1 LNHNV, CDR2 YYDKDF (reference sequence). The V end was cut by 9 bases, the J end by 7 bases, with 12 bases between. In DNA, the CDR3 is TGTGCCACTAACGGGGGGAGTGGCTACACCTTC. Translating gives CATNGGSGYTF. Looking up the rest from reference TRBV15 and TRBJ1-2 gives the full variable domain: DAMVIQNPRYQVTQFGKPVTLSCSQTLNHNVMYWYQQKSSQAPKLLFHYYDKDFNNEADTPDNFQSRRPNTSFCFLDIRSPGLGDTAMYLCATNGGSGYTFGSGTRLTVV.